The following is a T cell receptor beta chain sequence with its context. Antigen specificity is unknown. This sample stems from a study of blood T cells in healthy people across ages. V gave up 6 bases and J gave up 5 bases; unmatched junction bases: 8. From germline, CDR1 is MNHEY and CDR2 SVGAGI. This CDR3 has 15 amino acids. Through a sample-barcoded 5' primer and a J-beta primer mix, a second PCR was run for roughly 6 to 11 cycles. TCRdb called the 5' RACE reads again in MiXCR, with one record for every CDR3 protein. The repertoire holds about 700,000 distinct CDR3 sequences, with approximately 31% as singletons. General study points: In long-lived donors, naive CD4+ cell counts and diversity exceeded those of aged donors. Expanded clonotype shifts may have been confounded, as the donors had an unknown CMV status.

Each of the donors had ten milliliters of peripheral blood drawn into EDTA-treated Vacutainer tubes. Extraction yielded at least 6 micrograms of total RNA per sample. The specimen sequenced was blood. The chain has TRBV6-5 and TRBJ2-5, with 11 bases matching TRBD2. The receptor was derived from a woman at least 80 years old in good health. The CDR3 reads CASRGLAGGRETQYF. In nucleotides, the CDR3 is TGTGCCAGCAGGGGGCTAGCGGGGGGCCGGGAGACCCAGTACTTC.